This paragraph covers one TCR beta chain sequence. The antigen it recognizes is unknown. Base qualities are not provided; no much larger clone lies one nucleotide away. The record originates from a study of blood T cells in healthy people across ages (dated by TCRdb to 2015 to 2017). A note on the overall study: In model experiments, roughly one uniquely barcoded TCR beta cDNA molecule per two T cells was captured by template switching. To avoid experimental bias, donors of different ages were spread randomly across the sequencing lanes. Donors were grouped into four age groups: young (average approximately 15 years), middle-aged (39), aged (62) and long-lived (less than 85). To track age-related changes in TCR beta repertoire diversity, the study relied on deep sequencing normalized with unique cDNA molecular identifiers. Two additional independent replicas of 1 million unique cDNA reads from the same blood draw were analyzed for two donors (one aged 18 to 30 and one aged 80 or older).

From its cysteine to its phenylalanine, the CDR3 spans 17 amino acids. Only the CDR3 part of the read is kept: 51 bases, read in frame from the first base. Looking up the germline V gene yields CDR1 MGHRA and CDR2 YSYEKL. Between the V and J ends, shortened by 0 bases and 6 bases respectively, the junction contains 18 bases. The donors were roughly 39 Caucasian individuals from Russia, aged 6 to 90 years, who were systemically healthy. Each donor gave 8 to 10 milliliters of peripheral blood, drawn into EDTA-treated Vacutainer tubes. Ficoll-Paque density-gradient centrifugation was used to isolate PBMCs, with at least 7 million per sample. Total RNA, at least 5 micrograms per sample, was extracted from PBMCs with Trizol reagent. For every donor, flow cytometry on a PBMC aliquot measured the percentage of naive CD45RAhigh/CD27high T cells. Paper-wide results and their limitations: The percentage of naive T cells measured by flow cytometry correlated strongly with observed TCR beta diversity. Estimates of total diversity from one million sequenced T cells were regarded as lower bounds and underestimates. Observed TCR beta diversity per million T cells fell roughly linearly with age, and a significant reduction was already apparent by age about 38. Bulk unsorted PBMC profiling prevented conclusive comparison of naive and antigen-experienced compartments. Because the CMV infection status of the donors was unknown, age-related changes in expanded clonotypes may potentially have been confounded. Compared with the aged group, the long-lived group had more naive CD4+ T cells, fewer expanded clones and increased TCR diversity, a pattern suggesting age selection.

Library creation used 5' RACE. The sample was run on an Illumina HiSeq 2500. A second PCR of roughly 7 to 12 cycles was run with a J-beta primer mix and a sample-barcoded 5' primer. Each TCR beta cDNA molecule received a unique molecular identifier from a template-switch 5' adaptor carrying 12 random nucleotides. Each sample yielded at least 2.5 million CDR3-containing paired-end reads. First-strand cDNA synthesis was performed from all RNA using the Mint cDNA synthesis kit, with priming by a TRBC-specific oligonucleotide. All cDNA was treated with uracil-DNA glycosylase and then went through a first 18-cycle PCR with the universal primers M1SS and BC2_uni_R. The authors processed their data as follows. For normalization, 1 million high-quality reads were randomly selected from each sample, with every read carrying a distinct molecular identifier. Instead of being binned into consensus sequences, reads that shared molecular identifiers were thrown out. MiTCR, set to a Q25 quality threshold and the strictest error-elimination algorithm, was used for CDR3 identification, clonotype clustering and error correction. Lower-bound total TCR beta diversity was estimated with a nonparametric unseen species model using Euler transformation. The raw public reads went through TCRdb reprocessing: fastp at Q25, MiXCR clone calling, in-frame beta chains kept. Here each entry gathers all rows of one CDR3 protein and keeps the most common genes and DNA. TCRdb, not the authors, supplied the V and J calls. This sample lists roughly 1,700,000 distinct CDR3 sequences; about 28% were detected once. Of the sample, roughly 8% falls within the top ten clones.

The receptor chain draws on TRBV4-1 and TRBJ2-1, and perhaps TRBD2 as D gene, on 6 matching bases. The sequence came from a woman in her thirties in good health. Sequencing was performed on blood. The DNA is as follows: TGCGCCAGCAGCCAAGATCATAGGGCGGGGCCCGGCAATGAGCAGTTCTTC. The encoded protein is CASSQDHRAGPGNEQFF.